This TCR beta chain was sequenced in a study of monozygotic twins with inflammatory bowel disease. As for this clonotype: What it binds is unknown.

From germline, CDR1 is SGHDN and CDR2 FVKESK. CDR3 length equals 15 residues. Each donor had 2.5 ml of blood drawn. Study-wide findings and caveats: IBD patients showed reduced TCRbeta diversity (inverse Simpson) versus healthy co-twins.

The quantity of total RNA per TCR library was around 3.5 ug. A template switching step added UMIs, each with a 6-nucleotide sample barcode. TCRdb reprocessed the 5' RACE reads and keeps a single row for each CDR3 protein, giving no DNA. This table holds some 200,000 distinct CDR3 sequences. This receptor was obtained from a human donor with ulcerative colitis or Crohn's disease, or a healthy co-twin of an affected twin (not recorded which). The chain links TRBV14 to TRBJ1-1. The sample taken for sequencing was blood. CDR3 loop: CASSQVPQTNTEAFF.